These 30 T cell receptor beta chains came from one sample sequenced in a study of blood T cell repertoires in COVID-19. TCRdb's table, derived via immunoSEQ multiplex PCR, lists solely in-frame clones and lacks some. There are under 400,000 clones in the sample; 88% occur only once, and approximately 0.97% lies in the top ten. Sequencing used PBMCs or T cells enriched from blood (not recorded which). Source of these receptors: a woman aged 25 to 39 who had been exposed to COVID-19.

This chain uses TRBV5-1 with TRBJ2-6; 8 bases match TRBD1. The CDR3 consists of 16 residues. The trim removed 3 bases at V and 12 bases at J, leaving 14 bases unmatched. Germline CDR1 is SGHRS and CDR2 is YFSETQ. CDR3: CASSSNLGQEGRVLTF. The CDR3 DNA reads TGCGCCAGCAGCTCCAACCTGGGACAGGAAGGACGCGTCCTGACTTTC.

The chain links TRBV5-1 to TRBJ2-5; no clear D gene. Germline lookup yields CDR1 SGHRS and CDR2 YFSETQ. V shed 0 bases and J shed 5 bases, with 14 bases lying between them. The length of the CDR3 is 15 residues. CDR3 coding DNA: TGCGCCAGCAGCTTGGGCTCGGCAGGTTCGGAGACCCAGTACTTC. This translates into CASSLGSAGSETQYF.

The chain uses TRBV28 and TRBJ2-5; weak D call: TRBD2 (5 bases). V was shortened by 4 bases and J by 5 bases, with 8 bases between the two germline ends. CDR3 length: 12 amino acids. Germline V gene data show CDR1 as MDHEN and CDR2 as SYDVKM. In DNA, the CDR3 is TGTGCCAGCAGTTATCGGGGTGAGACCCAGTACTTC. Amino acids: CASSYRGETQYF.

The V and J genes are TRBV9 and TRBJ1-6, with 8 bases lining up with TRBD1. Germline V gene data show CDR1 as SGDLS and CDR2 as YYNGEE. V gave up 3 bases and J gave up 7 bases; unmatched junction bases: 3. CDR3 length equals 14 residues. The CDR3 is CASSAQGVNSPLHF. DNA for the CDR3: TGTGCCAGCAGCGCACAGGGGGTGAATTCACCCCTCCACTTT.

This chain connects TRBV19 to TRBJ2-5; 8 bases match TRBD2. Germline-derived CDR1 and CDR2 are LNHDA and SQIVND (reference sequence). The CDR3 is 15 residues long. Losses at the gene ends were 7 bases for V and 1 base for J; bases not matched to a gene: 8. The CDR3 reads CASTSTSGSQETQYF. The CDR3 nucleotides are TGTGCCAGTACATCTACTAGCGGCTCCCAAGAGACCCAGTACTTC.

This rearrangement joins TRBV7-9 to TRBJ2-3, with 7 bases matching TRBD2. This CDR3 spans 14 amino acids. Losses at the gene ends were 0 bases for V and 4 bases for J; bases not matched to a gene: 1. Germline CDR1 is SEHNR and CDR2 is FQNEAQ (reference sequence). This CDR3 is CASSLAGGADTQYF. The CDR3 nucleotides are TGTGCCAGCAGCTTAGCGGGAGGGGCAGATACGCAGTATTTT.

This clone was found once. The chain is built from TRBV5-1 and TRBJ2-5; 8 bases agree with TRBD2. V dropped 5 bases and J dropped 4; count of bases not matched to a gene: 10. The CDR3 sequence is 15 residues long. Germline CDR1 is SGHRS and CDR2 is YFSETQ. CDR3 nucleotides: TGCGCCAGCAGACTCCAGCGGGAGAGGGGAGAGACCCAGTACTTC. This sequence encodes CASRLQRERGETQYF.

The CDR3 loop reads CASSSTGTSGTYEQYF. DNA for the CDR3: TGTGCCAGCAGTTCCACCGGGACTAGCGGGACCTACGAGCAGTACTTC. V usage is TRBV3-1 (or the pseudogene TRBV3-2) and J usage is TRBJ2-7; 13 positions match TRBD2. V was clipped by 6 bases and J by 2 bases; unmatched bases: 7. This CDR3 contains 16 residues. The germline V gene has CDR1 LGHDT and CDR2 YNNKEL (reference sequence).

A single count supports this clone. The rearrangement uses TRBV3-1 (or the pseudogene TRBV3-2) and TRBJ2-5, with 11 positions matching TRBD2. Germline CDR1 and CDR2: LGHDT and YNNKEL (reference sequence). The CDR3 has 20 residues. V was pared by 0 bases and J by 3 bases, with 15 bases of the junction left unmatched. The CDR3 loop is CASSQDFTRLAGNREETQYF. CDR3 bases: TGTGCCAGCAGCCAAGATTTTACTCGACTAGCGGGAAATAGGGAAGAGACCCAGTACTTC.

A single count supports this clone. The DNA for the CDR3 is TGTGCCAGCAGCTCGTCGGGTGCCACAGGGGCTGTTGGGGGATACGAGCAGTACTTC. Amino acids: CASSSSGATGAVGGYEQYF. V is TRBV7-6 and J is TRBJ2-7; 7 positions agree with TRBD1. After removal of 4 bases from V and 4 bases from J, the junction contained 22 bases not matched to a gene. The germline gives CDR1 SGHVS, CDR2 FNYEAQ. This CDR3 is 19 amino acids long.

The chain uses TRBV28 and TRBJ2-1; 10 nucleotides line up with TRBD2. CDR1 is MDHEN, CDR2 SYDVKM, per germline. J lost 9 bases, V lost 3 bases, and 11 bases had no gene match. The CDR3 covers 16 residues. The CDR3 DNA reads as TGTGCCAGCAGTTTGGTACCTAGCGGGAGTCAGGGTGAGCAGTTCTTC. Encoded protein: CASSLVPSGSQGEQFF.

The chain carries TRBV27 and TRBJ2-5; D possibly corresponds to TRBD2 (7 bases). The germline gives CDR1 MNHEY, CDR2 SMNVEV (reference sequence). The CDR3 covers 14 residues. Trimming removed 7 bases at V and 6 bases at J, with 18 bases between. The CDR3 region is CASTYTAGAKTQYF. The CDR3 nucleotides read TGTGCCAGCACATATACGGCGGGGGCGAAGACCCAGTACTTC.

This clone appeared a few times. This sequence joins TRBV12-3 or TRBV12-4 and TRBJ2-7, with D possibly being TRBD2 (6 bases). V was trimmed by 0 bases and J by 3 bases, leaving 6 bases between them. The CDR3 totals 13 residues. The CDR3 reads CASSLAGGYEQYF. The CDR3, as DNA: TGTGCCAGCAGTTTAGCGGGAGGCTACGAGCAGTACTTC.

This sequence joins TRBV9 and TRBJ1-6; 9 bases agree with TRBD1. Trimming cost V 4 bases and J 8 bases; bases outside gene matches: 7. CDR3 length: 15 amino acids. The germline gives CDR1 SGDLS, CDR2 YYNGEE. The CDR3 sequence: CASSPRQGEYSPLHF. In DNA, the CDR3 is TGTGCCAGCAGCCCCAGACAGGGGGAGTATTCACCCCTCCACTTT.

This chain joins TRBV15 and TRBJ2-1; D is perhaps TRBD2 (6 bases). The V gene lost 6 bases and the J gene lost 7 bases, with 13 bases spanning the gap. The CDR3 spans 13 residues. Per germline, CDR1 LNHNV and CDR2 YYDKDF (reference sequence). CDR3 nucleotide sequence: TGTGCCACCAGTTCGGGCGGGATTAATGAGCAGTTCTTC. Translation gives CATSSGGINEQFF.

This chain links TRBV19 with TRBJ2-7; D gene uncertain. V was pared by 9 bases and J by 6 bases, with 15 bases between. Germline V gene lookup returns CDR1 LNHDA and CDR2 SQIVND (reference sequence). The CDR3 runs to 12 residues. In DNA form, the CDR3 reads TGTGCCAGCGCAAAACGATTCGGCGAGCAGTACTTC. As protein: CASAKRFGEQYF. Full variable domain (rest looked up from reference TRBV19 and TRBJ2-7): DGGITQSPKYLFRKEGQNVTLSCEQNLNHDAMYWYRQDPGQGLRLIYYSQIVNDFQKGDIAEGYSVSREKKESFPLTVTSAQKNPTAFYLCASAKRFGEQYFGPGTRLTVT.

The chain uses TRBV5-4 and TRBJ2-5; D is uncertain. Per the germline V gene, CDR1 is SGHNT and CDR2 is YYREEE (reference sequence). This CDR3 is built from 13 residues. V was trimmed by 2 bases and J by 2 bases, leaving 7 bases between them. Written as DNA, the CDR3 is TGTGCCAGCAGCTTAGAGGCTCAAGAGACCCAGTACTTC. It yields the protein CASSLEAQETQYF.

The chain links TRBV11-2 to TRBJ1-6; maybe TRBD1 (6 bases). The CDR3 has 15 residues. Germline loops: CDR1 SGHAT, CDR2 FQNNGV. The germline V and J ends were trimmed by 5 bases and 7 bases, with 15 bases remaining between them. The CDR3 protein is CASSPWGGPNSPLHF. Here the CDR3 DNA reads TGTGCCAGCAGCCCTTGGGGGGGCCCAAATTCACCCCTCCACTTT.

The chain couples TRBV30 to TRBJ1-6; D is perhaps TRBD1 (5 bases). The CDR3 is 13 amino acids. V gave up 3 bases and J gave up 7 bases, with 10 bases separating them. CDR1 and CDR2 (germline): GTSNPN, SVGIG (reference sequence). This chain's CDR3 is CAWRGLANSPLHF. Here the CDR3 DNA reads TGTGCCTGGAGGGGACTGGCGAATTCACCCCTCCACTTT.

CDR3 amino acids: CASRTGQGAREQYF. For the CDR3, the DNA is TGTGCCAGCAGGACCGGACAGGGGGCGCGGGAGCAGTACTTC. The rearrangement links TRBV5-6 to TRBJ2-7; 11 bases fit TRBD1. The CDR3 runs 14 residues. With 5 bases clipped from V and 7 bases from J, the junction kept 8 bases outside the gene matches. Germline V gene sequence: CDR1 SGHDT, CDR2 YYEEEE.

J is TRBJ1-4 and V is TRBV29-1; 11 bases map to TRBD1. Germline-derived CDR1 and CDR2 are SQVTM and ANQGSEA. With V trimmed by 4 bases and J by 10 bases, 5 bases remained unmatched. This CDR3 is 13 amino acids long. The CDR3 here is CSVGSGTGGKLFF. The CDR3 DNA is TGCAGCGTTGGGTCCGGGACAGGGGGAAAACTGTTTTTT.

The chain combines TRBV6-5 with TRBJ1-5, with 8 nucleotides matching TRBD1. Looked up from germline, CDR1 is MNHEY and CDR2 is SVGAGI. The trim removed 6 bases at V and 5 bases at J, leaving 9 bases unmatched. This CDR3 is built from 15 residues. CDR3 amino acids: CASSGQGRMDQPQHF. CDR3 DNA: TGTGCCAGCAGCGGACAGGGAAGGATGGATCAGCCCCAGCATTTT.

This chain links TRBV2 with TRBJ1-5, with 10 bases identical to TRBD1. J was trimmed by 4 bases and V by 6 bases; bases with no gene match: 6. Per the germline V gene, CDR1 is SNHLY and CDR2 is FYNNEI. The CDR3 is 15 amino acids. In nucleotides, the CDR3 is TGTGCCAGCAGCGGAGGGACAGGGGCTAATCAGCCCCAGCATTTT. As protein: CASSGGTGANQPQHF. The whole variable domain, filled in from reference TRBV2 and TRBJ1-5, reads EPEVTQTPSHQVTQMGQEVILRCVPISNHLYFYWYRQILGQKVEFLVSFYNNEISEKSEIFDDQFSVERPDGSNFTLKIRSTKLEDSAMYFCASSGGTGANQPQHFGDGTRLSIL.

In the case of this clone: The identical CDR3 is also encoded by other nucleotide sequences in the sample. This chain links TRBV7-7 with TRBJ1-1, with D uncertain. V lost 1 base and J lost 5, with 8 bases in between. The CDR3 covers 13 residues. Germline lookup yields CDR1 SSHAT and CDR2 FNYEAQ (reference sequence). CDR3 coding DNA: TGTGCCAGCAGCTTAGATCGGGGAACTGAAGCTTTCTTT. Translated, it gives CASSLDRGTEAFF. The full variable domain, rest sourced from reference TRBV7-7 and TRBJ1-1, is GAGVSQSPRYKVTKRGQDVTLRCDPISSHATLYWYQQALGQGPEFLTYFNYEAQPDKSGLPSDRFSAERPEGSISTLTIQRTEQRDSAMYRCASSLDRGTEAFFGQGTRLTVV.

The CDR3 DNA is TGTGCCAGCAGCTCAACCACTAGCGGGAGGGCAAATCGGTACGAGCAGTACTTC. Its translation: CASSSTTSGRANRYEQYF. The chain combines TRBV7-8 with TRBJ2-7; 13 bases align to TRBD2. From germline, CDR1 is SGHVS and CDR2 FQNEAQ. The CDR3 contains 18 residues. With 4 bases clipped from V and 4 bases from J, the junction kept 13 bases outside the gene matches.

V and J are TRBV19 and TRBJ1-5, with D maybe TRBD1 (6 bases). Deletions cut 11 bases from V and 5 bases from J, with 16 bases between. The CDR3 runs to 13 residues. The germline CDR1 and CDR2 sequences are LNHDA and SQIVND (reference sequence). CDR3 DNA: TGTGCCTCTTGGTCAGGGGCCGATCAGCCCCAGCATTTT. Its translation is CASWSGADQPQHF.

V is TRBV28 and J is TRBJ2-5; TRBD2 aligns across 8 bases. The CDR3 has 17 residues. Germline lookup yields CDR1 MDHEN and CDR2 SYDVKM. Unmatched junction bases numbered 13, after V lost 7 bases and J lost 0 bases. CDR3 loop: CASKSGTPSGYQETQYF. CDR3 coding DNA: TGTGCCAGCAAAAGCGGGACTCCTAGCGGGTACCAAGAGACCCAGTACTTC.

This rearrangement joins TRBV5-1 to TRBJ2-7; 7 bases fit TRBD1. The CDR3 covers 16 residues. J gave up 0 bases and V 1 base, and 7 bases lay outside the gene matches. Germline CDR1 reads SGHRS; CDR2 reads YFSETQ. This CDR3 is CASSLRGGGISYEQYF. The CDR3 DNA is TGCGCCAGCAGCTTGCGAGGGGGCGGAATCTCCTACGAGCAGTACTTC.

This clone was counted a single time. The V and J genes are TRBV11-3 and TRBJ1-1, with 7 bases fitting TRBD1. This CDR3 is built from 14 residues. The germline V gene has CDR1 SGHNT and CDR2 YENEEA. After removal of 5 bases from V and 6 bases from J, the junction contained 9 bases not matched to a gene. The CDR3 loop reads CASSIAGGESEAFF. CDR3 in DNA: TGTGCCAGCAGCATAGCAGGGGGTGAGTCTGAAGCTTTCTTT.

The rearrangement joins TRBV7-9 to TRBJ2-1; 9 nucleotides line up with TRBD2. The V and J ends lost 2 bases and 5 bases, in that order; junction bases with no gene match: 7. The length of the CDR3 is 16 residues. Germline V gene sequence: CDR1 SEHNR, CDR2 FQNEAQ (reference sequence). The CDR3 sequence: CASSLLRREGHNEQFF. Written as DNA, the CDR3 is TGTGCCAGCAGCTTATTGAGGCGGGAGGGCCACAATGAGCAGTTCTTC. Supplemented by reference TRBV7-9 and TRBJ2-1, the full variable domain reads DTGVSQNPRHKITKRGQNVTFRCDPISEHNRLYWYRQTLGQGPEFLTYFQNEAQLEKSRLLSDRFSAERPKGSFSTLEIQRTEQGDSAMYLCASSLLRREGHNEQFFGPGTRLTVL.